This TCR beta chain was sequenced during a study of blood T cell repertoires in COVID-19. Overall study: Samples taken during acute and convalescent COVID-19 were collected in the United States, Italy and Spain. PBMCs, B-cell-depleted T cells, or T cells provided the cDNA or gDNA that made up the material.

In the original processing: For nucleated cells, counts were estimated from reference gene primer amplification. Repertoires were generated with immunoSEQ multiplex PCR, while TCRdb's copy carries only in-frame clones and drops some. V and J calls and clone size are given by that table; D and trimming were obtained from the DNA. Of some 150,000 clones listed, roughly 80% are singletons. Germline CDR1 and CDR2: MNHEY and SVGAGI. J lost 4 bases, V lost 11 bases, and 2 bases had no gene match. The length of the CDR3 is 12 residues. Sequenced input: peripheral blood. The TCR sequence derives from a man between 65 and 79 years old with acute or convalescent COVID-19. This chain links TRBV6-5 with TRBJ2-5; 12 nucleotides match TRBD2. CDR3 nucleotide sequence: TGTGCCTCTAGCGGGGGGGGAGAGACCCAGTACTTC. Its translation is CASSGGGETQYF.